This entry describes one T cell receptor beta chain. Its target is not known. The data stem from a study of T cells expressing NK-cell markers. Study-wide results and caveats: These clonotypes, the leaders elsewhere, also led the CD3+CD56-NKG2C+ fraction in a few donors.

No DNA is given; TCRdb re-called the 5' RACE reads and lists each CDR3 protein once. This specimen shows 200,000 to 300,000 distinct CDR3 sequences; the ten leading clones hold around 0.42%. Germline assignment: CDR1 DFQATT and CDR2 SNEGSKA (reference sequence). The CDR3 runs to 14 residues. The sequence was obtained from a man between 18 and 35 years old in good health. Sequencing was performed on blood T cells: a sorted CD56 or NKG2C T cell subset, CD4+ or CD8+ T cells, or bulk PBMC T cells (not recorded which). This chain connects TRBV20-1 to TRBJ2-1; TCRdb proposes TRBD2, but this gene call is untestable without DNA. The CDR3 reads CSATRAGVNSEQFF.